The present T cell receptor beta chain was sequenced within a study of vaccination and CD4 T cells after COVID-19. Study context: Cells were stimulated with overlapping spike peptides from SARS-CoV-2, HCoV-NL63, HCoV-OC43 and HCoV-229E.

The Oncomine TCR Beta short-read assay was what sequenced the DNA obtained from cultured CD4+ T cells. CD4+ T cells were cultured, and genomic DNA was extracted from them. Each CDR3 protein is one row after TCRdb ran MiXCR on the PCR reads. The sample includes tens of thousands of distinct CDR3 sequences, around 39% of them seen just once. About this clonotype itself: Its target is not known.

The treatment: approximately nine-day PBMC culture with coronavirus spike peptide pools or control peptides (ViraFEST assay). First, ViraFEST expanded antigen-specific T cells with peptide pools, and next it sequenced the TCRs. Healthy recipients of the vaccine lacked prior SARS-CoV-2 infection, as demonstrated by nucleocapsid antibodies that were negative both before and after vaccination. Sequences were derived from CD4+ T cells from blood, cultured in vitro, sampled before SARS-CoV-2 vaccination. This clonotype was sampled from a human donor who received a COVID-19 vaccine.

CDR3 region: CASSEERGTGYTF. The CDR3 nucleotides are TGTGCCAGCAGTGAAGAACGGGGGACTGGCTACACCTTC. V gene TRBV6-1 combines with J gene TRBJ1-2; possible D gene TRBD1, 5 bases. V was clipped by 1 base and J by 7 bases, with 10 bases between them. Germline V lookup: CDR1 MNHNS, CDR2 SASEGT. The CDR3 consists of 13 residues.